Listed below are T cell receptor beta chains from one sample, sequenced in a study of blood T cell dynamics during melanoma immunotherapy. Assay: immunoSEQ multiplex PCR; the TCRdb copy retains only in-frame clones and omits some. The table has fewer than 20,000 clones, 80% to 95% seen once; the top ten hold 1.5% to 2%. This specimen was blood, taken from a patient treated with checkpoint blockade. The receptors derive from a human donor with melanoma. Both conserved end residues are part of each CDR3. A D gene is named only where the DNA matches it firmly. Not all rows give a size; the values are once, few, many and, for expanded clones, a class.

cdr3_nt,cdr3_aa,clone_size,v_call,j_call,d_call
TGTGCCAGTAGTGGCAGAGCCTACGAGCAGTACTTC,CASSGRAYEQYF,-,TRBV19,TRBJ2-7,-
TGCGCCAGCAGCTTTGAACTTAGCACAGATACGCAGTATTTT,CASSFELSTDTQYF,-,TRBV5-1,TRBJ2-3,-
TGTGCCAGCAGCCCGGGGACAGGGAGGTACGAGCAGTACTTC,CASSPGTGRYEQYF,-,TRBV13,TRBJ2-7,TRBD1
TGTGCCAGCAGTTTATTTGCGCAAAGGGGCTCCTACAATGAGCAGTTCTTC,CASSLFAQRGSYNEQFF,-,TRBV27,TRBJ2-1,-
TGTGCCAGCAGCTCGAGCCGGGACAGGATATATCAGCCCCAGCATTTT,CASSSSRDRIYQPQHF,-,TRBV5-6,TRBJ1-5,TRBD1
TGTGCCTGGAGTGTCACAAATCAGCCCCAGCATTTT,CAWSVTNQPQHF,-,TRBV30,TRBJ1-5,-
TGCAGCGTTGAAGAGGGCACAGATACGCAGTATTTT,CSVEEGTDTQYF,-,TRBV29-1,TRBJ2-3,-
TGCAGTGCTTCACTGAACACTGAAGCTTTCTTT,CSASLNTEAFF,-,TRBV20-1,TRBJ1-1,-
TGTGCCAGCAGTATCGGACAGCCCCAAGAGACCCAGTACTTC,CASSIGQPQETQYF,-,TRBV2,TRBJ2-5,-
TGTGCCAGCTCACCGGCCTCTGATTATAATTCACCCCTCCACTTT,CASSPASDYNSPLHF,once,TRBV18,TRBJ1-6,-
TGTGCCAGCAGCCCACGACAGAGCACAGATACGCAGTATTTT,CASSPRQSTDTQYF,-,TRBV7-9,TRBJ2-3,-
TGTGCCAGCTCACCGCCGGGGACACCAGGAAACACCATATATTTT,CASSPPGTPGNTIYF,-,TRBV18,TRBJ1-3,-
TGCGCCAGCAGCTTTCGGACAGGACAAGAGACCCAGTACTTC,CASSFRTGQETQYF,-,TRBV4-1,TRBJ2-5,TRBD1
TGTGCCAGCAGCCAAGTGGCAGGTAACTCCTACGAGCAGTACTTC,CASSQVAGNSYEQYF,few,TRBV4-2,TRBJ2-7,-
TGTGCCAGCAGTTACAGGGCTGGGGAGTACGAGCAGTACTTC,CASSYRAGEYEQYF,-,TRBV27,TRBJ2-7,-
TGTGCCACCGGCGTGGATGGGAGCAGCTCTGGGGCCAACGTCCTGACTTTC,CATGVDGSSSGANVLTF,-,TRBV19,TRBJ2-6,-
TGTGCCTGGAGTGTACAGAGGACAGGGTATTATGGCTACACCTTC,CAWSVQRTGYYGYTF,-,TRBV30,TRBJ1-2,TRBD1
TGTGCCAGTACAGGGAGGGGGAACACTGAAGCTTTCTTT,CASTGRGNTEAFF,-,TRBV6-5,TRBJ1-1,-
TGTGCCAGCAGATCACAGGCAACGGGGGCCAACGTCCTGACTTTC,CASRSQATGANVLTF,-,TRBV11-1,TRBJ2-6,-
TGTGCCAGCAGCGTAGGATCAGGGGCGGACGAGCAGTACTTC,CASSVGSGADEQYF,-,TRBV9,TRBJ2-7,-
TGTGCCAGCAGCCCTAGACTAGCGAGGGGGACAGATACGCAGTATTTT,CASSPRLARGTDTQYF,once,TRBV11-1,TRBJ2-3,TRBD2
TGTGCCAGTAGCCTTACCGGACAGGCGGTTGGTGAAAAACTGTTTTTT,CASSLTGQAVGEKLFF,-,TRBV19,TRBJ1-4,TRBD1
TGTGCCAGCACCAGACAGGGGTCGAACACTGAAGCTTTCTTT,CASTRQGSNTEAFF,-,TRBV6-1,TRBJ1-1,TRBD1
TGTGCCAGCAGCTTGATAGGGGGGAACACTGAAGCTTTCTTT,CASSLIGGNTEAFF,-,TRBV11-2,TRBJ1-1,-
TGCAGCGTTGAGGCAGGGACCATTTACAATGAGCAGTTCTTC,CSVEAGTIYNEQFF,-,TRBV29-1,TRBJ2-1,-
TGTGCCAGCAGCACCAGGGGAGCTAACACCGGGGAGCTGTTTTTT,CASSTRGANTGELFF,-,TRBV14,TRBJ2-2,-
TGTGCCAGCAGCTTCTCGGGACAGGGTAATGAAAAACTGTTTTTT,CASSFSGQGNEKLFF,-,TRBV6-6,TRBJ1-4,TRBD1
TGTGCCAGGTCCGACGGGGGCGCCTACAATGAGCAGTTCTTC,CARSDGGAYNEQFF,-,TRBV30,TRBJ2-1,-
TGTGCCAGCAGTGAAGATGGAGATACGCAGTATTTT,CASSEDGDTQYF,-,TRBV2,TRBJ2-3,-
TGTGCCAGCAGTTACTTACCCGACAGGGACTACGAGCAGTACTTC,CASSYLPDRDYEQYF,-,TRBV6-5,TRBJ2-7,TRBD1
TGTGCCAGCAGCTTAGAGGTCCTAGGGGGAACCGGGGAGCTGTTTTTT,CASSLEVLGGTGELFF,-,TRBV7-9,TRBJ2-2,-
TGTGCCAGCAGCTCCGGGACGGTAAACTCTGGAAACACCATATATTTT,CASSSGTVNSGNTIYF,few,TRBV12-1,TRBJ1-3,-
TGTGCCAGCAGACAGAGACCGACGGCTCCACAAGAGACCCAGTACTTC,CASRQRPTAPQETQYF,-,TRBV2,TRBJ2-5,-
TGTGCCATCACCGGGACCGCAAGCTCCTACAATGAGCAGTTCTTC,CAITGTASSYNEQFF,-,TRBV10-3,TRBJ2-1,-
TGTGCCAGCAGTTTATTGGCTAGCGGGGGGGCCGCGGAGACCCAGTACTTC,CASSLLASGGAAETQYF,-,TRBV27,TRBJ2-5,TRBD2
TGTGCCAGCAGCGTAGCTTCAACTTCCACAGATACGCAGTATTTT,CASSVASTSTDTQYF,-,TRBV9,TRBJ2-3,-
TGTGCCAGCAGCCCGAAACTAGCGGGAGAGGGCTACGAGCAGTACTTC,CASSPKLAGEGYEQYF,-,TRBV5-4,TRBJ2-7,TRBD2
TGTGCCAGCAGCGTAGTCAGTTACTCCTACAATGAGCAGTTCTTC,CASSVVSYSYNEQFF,-,TRBV9,TRBJ2-1,-
TGTGCCAGCAGCTTAGCGGGGAGGGACGAGCAGTACTTC,CASSLAGRDEQYF,-,TRBV13,TRBJ2-7,TRBD2
TGTGCCAGCAGCCCCGGGGGCTTGGGGGCTGACTATGGCTACACCTTC,CASSPGGLGADYGYTF,once,TRBV7-9,TRBJ1-2,-
TGTGCCAGCAGCCCGGGACAGGGTAAATACGAGCAGTACTTC,CASSPGQGKYEQYF,-,TRBV6-6,TRBJ2-7,TRBD1
TGTGCCAGCAGCCACTCCTACGAGCAGTACTTC,CASSHSYEQYF,-,TRBV6-6,TRBJ2-7,-
TGTGCCAGCAAACGACAGAGGAATTCACCCCTCCACTTT,CASKRQRNSPLHF,-,TRBV9,TRBJ1-6,-
TGTGCCACCAATACAGGGGGCTCTGCCGGGGAGCTGTTTTTT,CATNTGGSAGELFF,-,TRBV15,TRBJ2-2,TRBD1
TGTGCCAGCAGCCCAGGGACAGGGGGCCCCGGGGAGCTGTTTTTT,CASSPGTGGPGELFF,-,TRBV5-4,TRBJ2-2,TRBD1
TGTGCCAGCAGTGCCGGGGTTGGCAACTACAATGAGCAGTTCTTC,CASSAGVGNYNEQFF,-,TRBV2,TRBJ2-1,-
TGTGCCAGCACCGCCGGGACAGGGGCCTACGAGCAGTACTTC,CASTAGTGAYEQYF,-,TRBV6-5,TRBJ2-7,TRBD1
TGTGCCAGCTCACCAGCAACTAGTTTTGAGCAGTACTTC,CASSPATSFEQYF,few,TRBV18,TRBJ2-7,-
TGTGCCAGCAGCCAAGGGCCAAATCAGCCCCAGCATTTT,CASSQGPNQPQHF,-,TRBV4-2,TRBJ1-5,-
TGTGCCATCGCGACGGATAGCCCTCAGCCCCAGCATTTT,CAIATDSPQPQHF,-,TRBV10-3,TRBJ1-5,-
TGTGCCACCAGCAGAGATCGGGCCGTAGATACGCAGTATTTT,CATSRDRAVDTQYF,-,TRBV15,TRBJ2-3,-
TGTGCCAGCAGCCCACCCACCATCTTCTCAGGAAACACCATATATTTT,CASSPPTIFSGNTIYF,-,TRBV7-9,TRBJ1-3,-